The 11 T cell receptor beta chains presented below share a single source sample, sequenced in a study of blood T cell repertoires in COVID-19. Profiling relied on immunoSEQ multiplex PCR, and the TCRdb table lists in-frame clones only, not all of them. The table lists about 89,000 clones, about four fifths of them singletons. The sequenced sample was peripheral blood. These receptor sequences come from a man aged 65 to 85 with COVID-19, enrolled during active disease.

The chain is built from TRBV4-2 and TRBJ2-5; TRBD1 matches 7 bases. CDR3 length: 15 amino acids. With V trimmed by 0 bases and J by 2 bases, 3 bases remained unmatched. Germline V gene lookup returns CDR1 LGHNA and CDR2 YNFKEQ. CDR3 region: CASSQDWGQQETQYF. DNA of the CDR3: TGTGCCAGCAGCCAAGATTGGGGACAGCAAGAGACCCAGTACTTC.

J is TRBJ2-7 and V is TRBV3-1 (or the pseudogene TRBV3-2); D is perhaps TRBD1 (7 bases). Trimming stripped 4 bases from V and 2 bases from J, with 12 bases between. Germline loops: CDR1 LGHDT, CDR2 YNNKEL (reference sequence). The CDR3 spans 14 residues. The CDR3 region has the DNA TGTGCCAGCAGCCCCCGGAGGGGGCCCTACGAGCAGTACTTC. It yields the protein CASSPRRGPYEQYF.

V usage is TRBV4-3 and J usage is TRBJ1-4; D remains unclear. This CDR3 is built from 15 residues. V was clipped by 2 bases and J by 3 bases, with 10 bases between them. Germline CDR1 and CDR2: LGHNA and YSLEER. The CDR3: CASSQFLGSNEKLFF. CDR3 bases: TGCGCCAGCAGCCAATTTCTAGGATCTAATGAAAAACTGTTTTTT.

CDR3 sequence reads: CASSPGQLNTEAFF. In DNA form, the CDR3 reads TGTGCCAGCAGCCCGGGACAGCTGAACACTGAAGCTTTCTTT. This chain links TRBV7-2 with TRBJ1-1, with 7 bases identical to TRBD1. The V segment lost 5 bases and the J segment 0 bases; nucleotides outside the gene matches: 3. CDR1 and CDR2 (germline): SGHTA, FQGNSA. The CDR3 contains 14 residues.

This clone was detected a few times. Written as DNA, the CDR3 is TGTGCCAGCAGCCCCGGGGCGGGAGCAGAGTACGAGCAGTACTTC. It codes for CASSPGAGAEYEQYF. V gene TRBV11-2 combines with J gene TRBJ2-7, with TRBD2 identical over 7 bases. CDR1 is SGHAT, CDR2 FQNNGV, per germline. The V segment lost 5 bases and the J segment 4 bases; nucleotides outside the gene matches: 11. The CDR3 contains 15 residues.

The CDR3 DNA reads as TGCAGCGTTGATTTAACAGGGGTGGACACTGAAGCTTTCTTT. Protein product: CSVDLTGVDTEAFF. The chain couples TRBV29-1 to TRBJ1-1, with 7 bases aligning to TRBD1. J was trimmed by 3 bases and V by 3 bases; bases with no gene match: 7. CDR1 SQVTM and CDR2 ANQGSEA come from the germline V gene. The CDR3 is 14 amino acids.

The rearrangement joins TRBV6-5 to TRBJ1-2, with 8 bases aligning to TRBD1. V was clipped by 6 bases and J by 0 bases; unmatched bases: 3. The CDR3 runs to 14 residues. Per the germline V gene, CDR1 is MNHEY and CDR2 is SVGAGI. CDR3 nucleotides: TGTGCCAGCAGATCAGGGGGCACTAACTATGGCTACACCTTC. Its protein is CASRSGGTNYGYTF.

In DNA form, the CDR3 reads TGCGCCAGCAGCTTGGCTCCAGATTCCTACGAGCAGTACTTC. It specifies CASSLAPDSYEQYF. J is TRBJ2-7 and V is TRBV5-1; no clear D gene. CDR3 length equals 14 residues. The V end was cut by 0 bases, the J end by 1 base, with 8 bases between. CDR1 and CDR2 (germline): SGHRS, YFSETQ.

This chain joins TRBV7-9 and TRBJ1-2; 8 bases agree with TRBD1. Germline CDR1 is SEHNR and CDR2 is FQNEAQ (reference sequence). CDR3 length: 13 residues. J gave up 8 bases and V 4 bases, and 6 bases lay outside the gene matches. The CDR3 DNA reads TGTGCCAGCAGCTCACGGACAGGGTCCGGCTACACCTTC. It codes for CASSSRTGSGYTF.

This clone was seen a few times. The chain has TRBV24-1 and TRBJ2-5, with D unresolved. The germline V gene has CDR1 KGHDR and CDR2 SFDVKD. This CDR3 is built from 12 residues. The V and J ends lost 3 bases and 10 bases respectively, with 11 bases between them. This chain's CDR3 is CATSDSVRGQYF. In DNA, the CDR3 is TGTGCCACCAGTGATAGTGTCCGAGGCCAGTACTTC.

The V gene is TRBV30, the J gene TRBJ1-4, with 8 bases identical to TRBD1. Trimming cost V 5 bases and J 11 bases; bases outside gene matches: 7. There are 12 residues in the CDR3. CDR1 is GTSNPN, CDR2 SVGIG, per germline (reference sequence). CDR3 DNA: TGTGCCTGGGGGGATTGGACAGGGAAACTGTTTTTT. Translated, it gives CAWGDWTGKLFF. Looking up the rest from reference TRBV30 and TRBJ1-4 gives the full variable domain: SQTIHQWPATLVQPVGSPLSLECTVEGTSNPNLYWYRQAAGRGLQLLFYSVGIGQISSEVPQNLSASRPQDRQFILSSKKLLLSDSGFYLCAWGDWTGKLFFGSGTQLSVL.